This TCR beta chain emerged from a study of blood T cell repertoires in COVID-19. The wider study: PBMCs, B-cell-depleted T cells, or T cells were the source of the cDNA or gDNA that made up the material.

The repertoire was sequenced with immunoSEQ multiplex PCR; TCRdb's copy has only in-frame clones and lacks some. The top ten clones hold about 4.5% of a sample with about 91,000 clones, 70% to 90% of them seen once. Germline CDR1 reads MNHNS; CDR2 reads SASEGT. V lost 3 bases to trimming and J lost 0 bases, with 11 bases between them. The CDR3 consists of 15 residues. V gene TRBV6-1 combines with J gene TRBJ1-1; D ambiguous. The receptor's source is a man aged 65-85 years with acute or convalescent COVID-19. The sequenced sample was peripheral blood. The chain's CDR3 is CASSDGQNMNTEAFF. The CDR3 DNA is TGTGCCAGCAGTGATGGGCAAAACATGAACACTGAAGCTTTCTTT.